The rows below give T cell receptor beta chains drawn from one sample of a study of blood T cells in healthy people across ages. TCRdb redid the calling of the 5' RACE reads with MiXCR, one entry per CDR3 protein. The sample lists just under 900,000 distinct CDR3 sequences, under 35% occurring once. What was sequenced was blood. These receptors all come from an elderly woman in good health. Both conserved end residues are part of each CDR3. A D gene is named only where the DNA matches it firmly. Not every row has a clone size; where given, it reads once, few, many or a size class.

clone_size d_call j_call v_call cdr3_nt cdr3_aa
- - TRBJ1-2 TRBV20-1 TGCAGTGCTAGGTCAGGTCAAGAAGGCTACACCTTC CSARSGQEGYTF
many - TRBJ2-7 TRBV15 TGTGCCACCAGCAGAGAAAGGGGGTTTTCCTACGAGCAGTACTTC CATSRERGFSYEQYF
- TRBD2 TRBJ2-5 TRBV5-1 TGCGCCAGCAGCTTGGATGCGGGGGGGCCGCAAGAGACCCAGTACTTC CASSLDAGGPQETQYF
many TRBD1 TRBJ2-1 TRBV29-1 TGCAGCGTTAAACCGGGACAGGGGATATTGAGGGGCAATGAGCAGTTCTTC CSVKPGQGILRGNEQFF
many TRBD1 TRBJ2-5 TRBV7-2 TGTGCCAGCAGCCAAGGACAGGGGTATGGGACCCAGTACTTC CASSQGQGYGTQYF
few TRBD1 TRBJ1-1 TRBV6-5 TGTGCCAGCAGTTACTCGGGACAGGGGGGTCCTAAAGCTTTCTTT CASSYSGQGGPKAFF
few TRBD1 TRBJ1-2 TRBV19 TGTGCCAGTAGTGTGGACAGGAACTATGGCTACACCTTC CASSVDRNYGYTF
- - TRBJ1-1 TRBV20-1 TGCAGTGCTAAAATGACGGTGAACACTGAAGCTTTCTTT CSAKMTVNTEAFF
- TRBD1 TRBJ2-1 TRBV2 TGTGCCAGCAGAGCCTCGTGGGACAGGGGATACGAGCAGTTCTTC CASRASWDRGYEQFF
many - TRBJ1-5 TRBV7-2 TGTGCCAGCAGCTTAGGGCTAGGGGGGAATCAGCCCCAGCATTTT CASSLGLGGNQPQHF
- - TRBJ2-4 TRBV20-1 TGCAGTGCTGACAACCGATCGGACAAAATTAACTTC CSADNRSDKINF
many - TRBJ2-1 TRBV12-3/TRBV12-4 TGTGCCAGCAGTTCCATAACTAGGACCGCCCTGGGTGAGCAGTTCTTC CASSSITRTALGEQFF
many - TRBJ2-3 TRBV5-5 TGTGCCAGCAGCTTGAGGTTCGAGGGTACGCAGTATTTT CASSLRFEGTQYF
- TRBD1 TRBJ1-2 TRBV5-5 TGTGCCAGCCACCCCAGGGGGCCGTACTATGGCTACACCTTC CASHPRGPYYGYTF
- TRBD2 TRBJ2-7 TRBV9 TGTGCCAGCAGCGTAGGACTAGCGGGAGCAGTCGGTTACGAGCAGTACTTC CASSVGLAGAVGYEQYF
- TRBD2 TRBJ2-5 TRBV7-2 TGTGCCGGCAGCTTAGCGGGGCGGGGGGAGACCCAGTACTTC CAGSLAGRGETQYF
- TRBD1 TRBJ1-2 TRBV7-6 TGTGCCAGCAGCGTAGCCCGACAGGGCCGCGATGGCTACACCTTC CASSVARQGRDGYTF
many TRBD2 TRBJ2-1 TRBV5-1 TGCGCCAGCAGCTTGACTAGCGTAAACAATGAGCAGTTCTTC CASSLTSVNNEQFF
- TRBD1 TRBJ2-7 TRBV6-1 TGTGCCAGCAGTAGGGACAGGGTCCCCCTCGAGCAGTACTTC CASSRDRVPLEQYF
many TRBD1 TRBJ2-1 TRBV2 TGTGCCAGCAGTTGGGACAGGGGGTCCAATGAGCAGTTCTTC CASSWDRGSNEQFF
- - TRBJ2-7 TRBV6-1 TGTGCCTCGGAGAGGGGGGGTCCTGGGGACCAGTACTTC CASERGGPGDQYF
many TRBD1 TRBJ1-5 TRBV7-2 TGTGCCAGCAGCTTAGTGGGACAGGGTGATCAGCCCCAGCATTTT CASSLVGQGDQPQHF
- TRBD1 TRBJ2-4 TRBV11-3 TGTGCCAGCAGCTCCGGGACAGGGGGCGGCAAAAACATTCAGTACTTC CASSSGTGGGKNIQYF
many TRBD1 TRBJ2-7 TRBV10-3 TGTGCCACCCGGGACAGTGTTACCTACGAGCAGTACTTC CATRDSVTYEQYF
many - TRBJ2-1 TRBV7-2 TGTGCCAGCAGCTTAGAATTTGAGCAGTTCTTC CASSLEFEQFF
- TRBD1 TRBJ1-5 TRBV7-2 TGTGCCAGCAGCCGCGACAGGGGGGAACATCAGCCCCAGCATTTT CASSRDRGEHQPQHF
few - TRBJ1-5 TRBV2 TGTGCCAGCAGTGAAGAGGCTGGGAGGGATCAGCCCCAGCATTTT CASSEEAGRDQPQHF
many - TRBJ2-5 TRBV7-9 TGTGCCAGCAGCTTAGGTTGGATGGACTCGCAGTACTTC CASSLGWMDSQYF
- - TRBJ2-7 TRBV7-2 TGTGCCAGCAGCTTAAGGGGTAGGGTAGGACCCGAGCAGTACTTC CASSLRGRVGPEQYF
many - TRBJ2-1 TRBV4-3 TGCGCCAGCAGCCAAGAAGTGTGGGGCCGGAGCTCCTACAATGAGCAGTTCTTC CASSQEVWGRSSYNEQFF
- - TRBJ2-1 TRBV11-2 TGTGCCAGCAGCTCATGCAATTGGCAGTTCTTC CASSSCNWQFF
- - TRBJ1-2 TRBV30 TGTGCCTGGAGGACGCACGCATCGGACTATGGCTACACCTTC CAWRTHASDYGYTF
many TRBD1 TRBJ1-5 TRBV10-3 TGTGCCATCAGCGCAGGGGGTGGAAACGATCAGCCCCAGCATTTT CAISAGGGNDQPQHF
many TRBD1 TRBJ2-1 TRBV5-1 TGCGCCAGCAGCTTGGAGGGACAGAGCTCCTACAATGAGCAGTTCTTC CASSLEGQSSYNEQFF
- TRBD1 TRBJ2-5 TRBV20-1 TGCAGTGCTAACCCCCGAGACAGGGATTGGGAGACCCAGTACTTC CSANPRDRDWETQYF
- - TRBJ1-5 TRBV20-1 TGCAGTGCTAGAGACAACCGAGGGGAGCGCAATCAGCCCCAGCATTTT CSARDNRGERNQPQHF
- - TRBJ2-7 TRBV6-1 TGTGCCAGCAGCCCGGAACAGGGATACGAGCAGTACTTC CASSPEQGYEQYF
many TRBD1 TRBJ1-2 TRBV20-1 TGCAGTGCTAGTATGACCGGGACAGGGGAGGGCTACACCTTC CSASMTGTGEGYTF
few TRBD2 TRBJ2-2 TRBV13 TGTGCCAGCAGGAGGCGGGGGGGCACGAACACCGGGGAGCTGTTTTTT CASRRRGGTNTGELFF
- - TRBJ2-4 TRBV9 TGTGCCAGCAGCCCGCGGGACAGCTCCAAAAACATTCAGTACTTC CASSPRDSSKNIQYF
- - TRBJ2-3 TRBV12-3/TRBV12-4 TGTGCCAGCAGGGTCAGGGGGGGCTCCGCAGATACGCAGTATTTT CASRVRGGSADTQYF
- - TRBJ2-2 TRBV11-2 TGTGCCAGCAGTGGGGCGCGGGGCACCGGGGAGCTGTTTTTT CASSGARGTGELFF
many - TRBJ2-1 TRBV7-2 TGTGCCAGCAGCCCCAGCACGAAAAATGAGCAGTTCTTC CASSPSTKNEQFF
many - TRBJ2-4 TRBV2 TGTGCCAGCAGCGCAGCGAGAATAGCCAAAAACATTCAGTACTTC CASSAARIAKNIQYF
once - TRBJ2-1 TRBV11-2 TGTGCCAGCAGCTCGAATCACATCGGAGATGAGCAGTTCTTC CASSSNHIGDEQFF
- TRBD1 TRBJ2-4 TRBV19 TGTGCCAGTGGCCCGGGACAGGGAAGGTTAAACATTCAGTACTTC CASGPGQGRLNIQYF
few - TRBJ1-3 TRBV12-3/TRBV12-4 TGTGCCAGCAGTTTTCCGAGGGCAGCTGGAAACACCATATATTTT CASSFPRAAGNTIYF
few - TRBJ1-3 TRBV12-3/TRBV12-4 TGTGCCAGCACAAGGGCGGGGGAGGCTGGAAACACCATATATTTT CASTRAGEAGNTIYF
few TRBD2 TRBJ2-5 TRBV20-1 TGCAGTGCTACTAGCGGGGGGGGGAGGGAGACCCAGTACTTC CSATSGGGRETQYF
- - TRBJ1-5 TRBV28 TGTGCCATCAGTCGTAGGCGGAACAATCAGCCCCAGCATTTT CAISRRRNNQPQHF
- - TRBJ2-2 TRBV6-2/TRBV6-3 TGTGCCGGCAGGCTCCGGGGAAACACCGGGGAGCTGTTTTTT CAGRLRGNTGELFF
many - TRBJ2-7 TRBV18 TGTGCCAGCTCACCACCGGGAAGGCTAGACGAGCAGTACTTC CASSPPGRLDEQYF
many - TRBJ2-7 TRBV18 TGTGCCAGCTCACCCGCCGTCTCCTACGAGCAGTACTTC CASSPAVSYEQYF